Sequencing of this T cell receptor beta chain was carried out in a study of T cell clonotyping in hematopoietic cell transplantation (dated by TCRdb to the early 2020s). Broadly, across the study: Recipient samples taken before transplant were collected after cytoreduction. In the study, 150 or so blood samples were gathered from 40 or so consecutive transplant recipients and their related donors. Patient recruitment ran from 2015 to early 2017, and follow-up continued until September 2020 or death.

With the immunoSEQ assay, which is a bias-controlled multiplex PCR relying on V- and J-specific primers, TCR beta CDR3 regions were amplified from genomic DNA. In a second PCR step, the CDR3 amplicons were tagged with a proprietary barcode plus Illumina adapter sequences. CDR3 libraries were sequenced on an Illumina MiSeq instrument. Under the source paper's analysis protocol: Export and quality control were performed with immunoSEQ Analyzer 3.0, and downstream analyses were performed with R Bioconductor and Immunarch. Only productive rearrangements in the normalized downsampled data set were used to calculate repertoire metrics. Pathologically expanded clonotypes were defined as those larger than 5 templates in the normalized cohort. The Inverse Simpson Index was used to measure repertoire diversity. To capture all clonotypes, the CMV-specificity analyses were run on the non-normalized data set. As stored in TCRdb, this immuneACCESS dataset retains in-frame rearrangements with V and J assigned. A fraction of the clones does not appear; measured against another copy, unresolved V genes explain less than half of the discrepancy, and the remainder lacks a known reason. The V and J calls and clone size are taken from that table; D and trimming were inferred from the DNA. The sample table lists some 16,000 clones, roughly 93% of them with a count of one. The biggest ten clones account for 1.8% of the sample.

Broader findings and caveats from the paper: Just a small fraction of recipient repertoires overlapped with donor repertoires, and more than 95% appeared de novo at the given depth. The sample size was limited, and CD4 and CD8 repertoire contributions could not be separated because cells were not sorted. Broader TCR repertoire diversity after transplant was predicted by Inverse Simpson Index values from donors and from recipients before transplant. Recipient TCR diversity fell after transplant, with pathologically expanded clonotypes rising progressively from day 30 to day 180.

The time point label for this specimen denotes: recipient sample about 28 days before transplant, after cytoreduction. Blood samples were obtained from recipients approximately 28 days before transplant and at days 30, 100 and 180 after transplant. Nuclei Lysis Solution was used to extract genomic DNA from fresh or cryopreserved unfractionated peripheral blood mononuclear cells. A note on this clone: Its antigen remains undetermined. One base away there is no much larger clone; base qualities are not given.

Looking up the germline V gene yields CDR1 WSHSY and CDR2 SAAADI. V trim: 6 bases; J trim: 4 bases; unmatched bases: 0. The CDR3 sequence holds 12 residues, the cysteine and phenylalanine included. Just the 36-base CDR3 DNA is kept, in frame starting at base 1. This sequence uses TRBV10-2 and TRBJ2-7; TRBD1 matches 10 bases in the middle. The material was peripheral blood mononuclear cells, obtained before stem cell transplant. The receptor was derived from a man aged 18 to 30 with biphenotypic leukemia. Some clones in this sample may be carry-over from other donors' samples. The DNA sequence follows: TGCGCCAGCAGGGACAGGGGGTACGAGCAGTACTTC. The encoded protein is CASRDRGYEQYF.